This TCR beta chain was identified during a study of T cells in Graves' hyperthyroidism and ophthalmopathy (dated by TCRdb to the late 2010s). Regarding the complete study: Peripheral blood samples were taken at the time of initial diagnosis, prior to any treatment. To identify distinguishing TCR V-J signatures, a discovery cohort of around 100 patients was used, comprising approximately 40 with Graves' ophthalmopathy and around 57 with stable Graves' hyperthyroidism. Prospective prediction of ophthalmopathy was tested in an independent validation cohort consisting of under 20 hyperthyroidism patients and some 17 patients who later progressed to ophthalmopathy. The roughly 90 discovery patients were divided at random into training and test sets in a 7:3 ratio. The study also compared thyroid tissue and blood T-cell repertoires from five or six Graves' hyperthyroidism patients. Once sampling was done, hyperthyroidism patients were given methimazole at a starting dose of 30 mg daily, whereas ophthalmopathy patients were given high-dose intravenous methylprednisolone. The paper reports TCR Vbeta CDR3 sequencing of some 140 peripheral blood samples: fewer than 50 ophthalmopathy, about 75 hyperthyroidism and roughly 17 progressor patients.

General study outcomes and caveats: A model built on a 13 V-J signature distinguished ophthalmopathy from stable hyperthyroidism, reaching roughly 88% sensitivity and under 84% specificity in cross-validation and 80%/75% in testing. In validation, progression to ophthalmopathy was predicted by the model with 70.59% sensitivity and 72.22% specificity, a median of approximately 6.5 months before onset. No statistical method was used to fix the sample size in advance, and group allocation was not hidden from the investigators. Blood samples also contained most of the expanded thyroid clonotypes (frequency above 0.001), which suggests that blood repertoires may reflect thyroid immune responses.

This clonotype was observed a handful of times. No antigen is known for it. The sample holds no much larger clone one base away, and base qualities are not on file. TCR beta CDR3 regions were amplified from RNA transcripts. The TCR CDR3 was subjected to a first round of RT-PCR using the HTBI primer set and the Qiagen OneStep RT-PCR kit. Libraries were constructed in a second round of multiplex PCR, after which size selection and purification were carried out. Libraries were sequenced paired-end with 100 bp reads on an Illumina HiSeq2000. Turning to the authors' computational methods: SOAPnuke was used to process the raw data, with reads discarded if the reads contained adapters or uncalled bases, had a mean Phred below 15, or lacked an exact constant-primer or identifier match. COPE v1.2.5 was used to merge high-quality paired reads, and clonotypes were defined as unique nucleotide sequences. Clonotypes were aligned to IMGT TRBV, TRBD and TRBJ reference segments using MiTCR v1.1. The analysis was restricted to V-J combinations with a frequency above 0.0001, which together covered roughly 99% of the repertoires. The TCS score was defined as the ratio of F50 (clonal expansion) to E x V (chaos), calculated using BLOSUM62-based TCRdist between CDR3 peptides within each V-J. Welch's t-statistics and random forest reduced fewer than 600 V-J features to roughly 13, which were used in a naive Bayes classifier (R e1071). Using fastp trimming at Q25 and MiXCR clonotype assembly, TCRdb reanalyzed the public sequencing data and kept in-frame beta chains. Rows merge per CDR3 protein into single entries with the most common DNA and genes. It is TCRdb's table, rather than the study itself, that gives the V and J calls and clone size. This sample gives around 620,000 distinct CDR3 sequences in total; roughly 15% of them show up just once. Clones ranked in the top ten supply 3.5% to 4% of the sample.

Looking up the germline V gene yields CDR1 SGHRS and CDR2 YFSETQ. The cysteine opens and the phenylalanine closes a CDR3 of 17 amino acids. Only CDR3 DNA remains: 51 bases, in frame from the first base. Trimming takes 3 bases off V and 4 bases off J; junction bases not matched to a gene: 13. Graves' hyperthyroidism was defined as stable when no progression to ophthalmopathy occurred over 18 months of follow-up. Hyperthyroidism patients were newly diagnosed, with disease duration under 2 months, and aged 18 to 65 years. Exclusion was applied to patients with uncontrolled infections, other autoimmune diseases, pregnancy or lactation. Diagnoses were established on the basis of clinical symptoms, serum thyroxine and TRAb, thyroid ultrasound, and orbital computed tomography. PBMCs were isolated from about 9.1 ml of fresh peripheral blood by Ficoll-Paque density gradient centrifugation. Total RNA was extracted with Trizol reagent, and quality was checked on an Agilent 2100 Bioanalyzer.

The sample consisted of blood. This receptor was taken from a woman aged 25-40 years with Graves' hyperthyroidism. The sequence joins TRBV5-1 to TRBJ2-1; 7 bases in between match TRBD1. The CDR3 protein sequence reads: CASSSDPRGTAYNEQFF. The nucleotide sequence is given as TGCGCCAGCAGCTCCGACCCCAGGGGGACAGCGTACAATGAGCAGTTCTTC.